These 28 T cell receptor beta chains share one sample of origin, sequenced in a study of graft-versus-host responses after intestinal transplantation (dated by TCRdb to about 2021). The method behind the library was the immunoSEQ multiplex PCR assay. TCRdb obtained this table from immuneACCESS and retained in-frame rearrangements with V and J assigned. These tables miss some clones; where compared with another copy, unresolved V genes account for less than half of the shortfall, and the remainder is unexplained. The sample table holds about 91,000 clones, of which approximately 90% were seen once. Of the sample, around 0.37% is held by the ten largest clones. These receptors have no known antigen. Taken with the paper, the label for time point translates to: cells obtained before transplantation from donor or recipient. The sequencing here drew on unstimulated CD4+ T cells sorted from spleen or lymph node cells, taken before transplant. These receptors all stem from a human donor who was the organ donor for an intestinal transplant.

This clone turned up a few times. V is TRBV5-6 and J is TRBJ1-3, with 9 bases matching TRBD1. The trim removed 3 bases at V and 2 bases at J, leaving 0 bases unmatched. CDR1 SGHDT and CDR2 YYEEEE come from the germline V gene. The CDR3 is made up of 14 amino acids. CDR3 protein: CASSYRGPGNTIYF. As DNA, the CDR3 is TGTGCCAGCAGCTACAGGGGGCCTGGAAACACCATATATTTT.

The chain recombines TRBV28 with TRBJ2-1, with 8 bases aligning to TRBD2. With V trimmed by 4 bases and J by 0 bases, 5 bases remained unmatched. Germline CDR1 MDHEN, CDR2 SYDVKM. CDR3 length: 16 amino acids. The CDR3 reads CASSSLAGTSYNEQFF. The CDR3 nucleotides are TGTGCCAGCAGTTCGTTAGCGGGAACCTCCTACAATGAGCAGTTCTTC.

The genes are TRBV12-5 and TRBJ2-7; 7 bases line up with TRBD1. Germline assignment: CDR1 LGHNT and CDR2 FRNRAP. The V and J ends lost 6 bases and 0 bases, in that order; junction bases with no gene match: 11. This CDR3 has 16 residues. CDR3 residues: CASGPTGALYSYEQYF. CDR3 DNA sequence: TGTGCTAGTGGGCCTACAGGGGCGCTCTACTCCTACGAGCAGTACTTC.

CDR3 sequence (DNA): TGTGCCTGGAGTCTCTCACGGGGGGGAGGCTACACCTTC. Translation gives CAWSLSRGGGYTF. This chain connects TRBV30 to TRBJ1-2, with a weak D call TRBD1 (5 bases). This CDR3 has 13 amino acids. Germline CDR1 GTSNPN, CDR2 SVGIG (reference sequence). V dropped 2 bases and J dropped 8 bases, with 15 bases sitting between them.

J is TRBJ1-4 and V is TRBV30, with D perhaps matching TRBD1 (5 bases). V lost 0 bases and J 8 bases, leaving 10 bases between the germline ends. The CDR3 is 13 residues long. The germline gives CDR1 GTSNPN, CDR2 SVGIG (reference sequence). The CDR3 region has the DNA TGTGCCTGGAGTGTACGGGGGAACGAAAAACTGTTTTTT. Amino acids: CAWSVRGNEKLFF.

CDR3 in amino acids: CASSSQVLSEETQYF. The CDR3 DNA reads TGTGCCAGCAGCTCCCAGGTCTTAAGTGAGGAGACCCAGTACTTC. The chain is built from TRBV5-4 and TRBJ2-5; no clear D. V was pared by 3 bases and J by 5 bases, with 17 bases between. The CDR3 runs 15 residues. Germline CDR1 SGHNT, CDR2 YYREEE (reference sequence).

This chain uses TRBV27 with TRBJ2-7; 10 nucleotides match TRBD1. This CDR3 contains 14 residues. The trim removed 7 bases at V and 3 bases at J, leaving 6 bases unmatched. The V gene's germline CDR1 is MNHEY and CDR2 SMNVEV (reference sequence). In DNA form, the CDR3 reads TGTGCCAGCACCCGACAGGGGGCAGTCTACGAGCAGTACTTC. Encoded protein: CASTRQGAVYEQYF.

The sample holds a few counts of this clone. The chain joins TRBV4-2 to TRBJ2-1; 7 positions match TRBD2. The CDR3 runs to 15 residues. Unmatched junction bases numbered 5, after V lost 0 bases and J lost 6 bases. Germline V gene sequence: CDR1 LGHNA, CDR2 YNFKEQ. The CDR3 sequence is CASSQDREGRNEQFF. For the CDR3, the DNA is TGTGCCAGCAGCCAAGACAGGGAGGGCCGCAATGAGCAGTTCTTC.

This chain joins TRBV18 and TRBJ2-3; TRBD2 aligns across 11 bases. V was pared by 4 bases and J by 0 bases, with 9 bases of the junction left unmatched. The CDR3 totals 18 residues. CDR1 is KGHSH, CDR2 LQKENI, per germline. The CDR3 nucleotides are TGTGCCAGCTCACTCCGACTAGCGGGATCCTCTAGCACAGATACGCAGTATTTT. Translating gives CASSLRLAGSSSTDTQYF.

The chain is built from TRBV5-1 and TRBJ2-1; 8 bases agree with TRBD2. Germline assignment: CDR1 SGHRS and CDR2 YFSETQ. J was trimmed by 4 bases and V by 6 bases; bases with no gene match: 6. The CDR3 runs 14 residues. The CDR3 protein is CASTPSGFYNEQFF. The CDR3 nucleotides read TGCGCCAGCACGCCTAGCGGGTTTTACAATGAGCAGTTCTTC.

This chain connects TRBV10-3 to TRBJ1-2; 7 bases agree with TRBD1. The CDR3 length is 14 residues. CDR1 and CDR2 (germline): ENHRY, SYGVKD. V trimming: 5 bases; J trimming: 4 bases; junction bases outside the gene matches: 7. In DNA, the CDR3 is TGTGCCATCAGTACAGGACAGGCCCTCTATGGCTACACCTTC. This gives the protein CAISTGQALYGYTF.

In its sample, this clone was seen once. The rearrangement joins TRBV5-6 to TRBJ2-5; no definite D call. CDR1 and CDR2 from the germline V gene are SGHDT and YYEEEE. Trimming took 4 bases from V and 4 from J, leaving 5 bases between them. The CDR3 is 11 residues long. The CDR3 DNA reads as TGTGCCAGCAGCATCCGAGAGACCCAGTACTTC. Protein: CASSIRETQYF.

The genes are TRBV5-6 and TRBJ2-2; TRBD2 agrees at 7 bases. The CDR3 is 15 amino acids. Looked up from germline, CDR1 is SGHDT and CDR2 is YYEEEE. Trimming took 5 bases from V and 2 from J; bases not matched to a gene: 6. This CDR3 reads CASSFRGVNTGELFF. The CDR3 region has the DNA TGTGCCAGCAGTTTTCGGGGGGTAAACACCGGGGAGCTGTTTTTT. The variable domain in full, with the rest retrieved from reference TRBV5-6 and TRBJ2-2, is DAGVTQSPTHLIKTRGQQVTLRCSPKSGHDTVSWYQQALGQGPQFIFQYYEEEERQRGNFPDRFSGHQFPNYSSELNVNALLLGDSALYLCASSFRGVNTGELFFGEGSRLTVL.

The gene calls are TRBV5-8 and TRBJ2-5, with 8 positions matching TRBD2. The CDR3 spans 13 residues. Unmatched junction bases numbered 5, after V lost 10 bases and J lost 0 bases. CDR1 and CDR2 from the germline V gene are SGHTS and YDEGEE. In DNA, the CDR3 is TGTGCCTCTACTAGCGGTCACCAAGAGACCCAGTACTTC. Protein sequence: CASTSGHQETQYF.

This chain connects TRBV6-1 to TRBJ1-1; no reliable D call. Per the germline V gene, CDR1 is MNHNS and CDR2 is SASEGT. V was shortened by 6 bases and J by 1 base, with 12 bases between the two germline ends. CDR3 length equals 14 residues. For the CDR3, the DNA is TGTGCCAGCAGCCCTCTTTATTGGAACACTGAAGCTTTCTTT. Protein sequence: CASSPLYWNTEAFF.

CDR3 nucleotides: TGTGCCAGCAGCTTCTTGGCGGGAGGGCCCTACGAGCAGTACTTC. Amino acid sequence: CASSFLAGGPYEQYF. The rearrangement uses TRBV11-2 and TRBJ2-7; 9 bases align to TRBD2. Germline CDR1 reads SGHAT; CDR2 reads FQNNGV. The J segment lost 2 bases and the V segment lost 3 bases, leaving 5 bases of the junction unmatched. CDR3 length: 15 residues.

The rearrangement joins TRBV19 to TRBJ1-2; D gene uncertain. Deletions cut 7 bases from V and 5 bases from J, with 8 bases between. The CDR3 extends over 11 amino acids. Germline assignment: CDR1 LNHDA and CDR2 SQIVND (reference sequence). In nucleotides, the CDR3 is TGTGCCAGTACCTCGGGGTATGGCTACACCTTC. It encodes CASTSGYGYTF.

This clone was seen a handful of times. CDR3 sequence: CASSYYVDRYSPLHF. DNA of the CDR3: TGTGCCAGCAGTTACTACGTGGACAGATATTCACCCCTCCACTTT. The chain links TRBV6-6 to TRBJ1-6; D might be TRBD1 (6 bases). V was shortened by 1 base and J by 8 bases, with 12 bases between the two germline ends. There are 15 residues in the CDR3. Germline CDR1 MNHNY, CDR2 SVGAGI (reference sequence).

In its sample, this clone was seen once. V and J are TRBV7-3 and TRBJ2-3, with 16 positions matching TRBD2. The CDR3 covers 16 residues. With V trimmed by 5 bases and J by 5 bases, 4 bases remained unmatched. Germline values: CDR1 SGHTA, CDR2 FQGTGA. The CDR3 loop reads CASSPGLAGGLDTQYF. Here the CDR3 DNA reads TGTGCCAGCAGCCCGGGACTAGCGGGAGGGCTAGATACGCAGTATTTT.

This chain links TRBV25-1 with TRBJ2-1, with 9 positions matching TRBD1. The germline CDR1 and CDR2 sequences are MGHDK and SYGVNS. Trimming took 1 base from V and 7 from J; bases not matched to a gene: 8. The CDR3 extends over 16 amino acids. CDR3 sequence (DNA): TGTGCCAGCAGTGAATCTCGGACAGGGGAGCGAAATGAGCAGTTCTTC. This translates into CASSESRTGERNEQFF.

The CDR3 nucleotides are TGCGCCAGCAGTGATAACGGGCTAGCGACTTACAATGAGCAGTTCTTC. This codes for CASSDNGLATYNEQFF. V usage is TRBV10-1 and J usage is TRBJ2-1; perhaps TRBD2 as D (6 bases). CDR3 length: 16 amino acids. The V gene lost 3 bases and the J gene lost 4 bases, with 16 bases spanning the gap. Per germline, CDR1 WNHNN and CDR2 SYGVQD (reference sequence).

This chain uses TRBV5-1 with TRBJ2-7; 9 bases agree with TRBD2. Losses at the gene ends were 2 bases for V and 0 bases for J; bases not matched to a gene: 3. The CDR3 contains 15 residues. The germline V gene has CDR1 SGHRS and CDR2 YFSETQ. For the CDR3, the DNA is TGCGCCAGCAGCTTAACTAGCGGGTCCTCCTACGAGCAGTACTTC. Encoded protein: CASSLTSGSSYEQYF.

The rearrangement links TRBV11-2 to TRBJ2-1, with D possibly TRBD1 on 5 matching bases. V gave up 1 base and J gave up 12 bases, with 10 bases separating them. Germline CDR1 and CDR2: SGHAT and FQNNGV. This CDR3 spans 12 amino acids. CDR3: CASSLVGVGQFF. The CDR3 DNA sequence: TGTGCCAGCAGCTTAGTAGGGGTTGGGCAGTTCTTC.

The gene calls are TRBV19 and TRBJ1-4, with unresolved D. Trimming cost V 7 bases and J 5 bases, with 20 bases left between them. The CDR3 spans 16 residues. The germline gives CDR1 LNHDA, CDR2 SQIVND (reference sequence). CDR3 DNA sequence: TGTGCCAGTACCTCCACACAGCCGAACCCAAATGAAAAACTGTTTTTT. Residues: CASTSTQPNPNEKLFF.

The chain has TRBV29-1 and TRBJ2-3, with 7 bases aligning to TRBD1. Per germline, CDR1 SQVTM and CDR2 ANQGSEA. This CDR3 spans 14 amino acids. The junction had 7 bases not matched to a gene; V was cut back by 5 bases and J by 2 bases. The CDR3 DNA is TGCAGCGTTAGTCCTGGGACAGCCACAGATACGCAGTATTTT. Its translation is CSVSPGTATDTQYF.

In nucleotides, the CDR3 is TGTGCCATCACCGTTGACAGGGAGGCCTATGGCTACACCTTC. As protein: CAITVDREAYGYTF. The genes are TRBV10-3 and TRBJ1-2; 7 positions agree with TRBD1. V shed 7 bases and J 4 bases; nucleotides not matched to a gene: 9. The CDR3 runs to 14 residues. Germline V CDR1 and CDR2: ENHRY, SYGVKD.

This sequence joins TRBV28 and TRBJ1-2; TRBD1 is a possible D gene (6 bases). CDR3 length: 12 residues. Trimming shortened V by 10 bases and J by 3 bases, and 12 bases separated the two germline ends. Germline assignment: CDR1 MDHEN and CDR2 SYDVKM. CDR3 loop: CAISQGHYGYTF. The CDR3 coding sequence is TGTGCCATCTCACAGGGCCACTATGGCTACACCTTC.

The CDR3 protein is CASSSHLTGGNLNTEAFF. DNA of the CDR3: TGCGCCAGCAGCTCGCATTTGACAGGGGGGAACCTGAACACTGAAGCTTTCTTT. The rearrangement links TRBV5-1 to TRBJ1-1; 9 nucleotides match TRBD1. The CDR3 length is 18 residues. The trim removed 3 bases at V and 0 bases at J, leaving 12 bases unmatched. Germline lookup yields CDR1 SGHRS and CDR2 YFSETQ.